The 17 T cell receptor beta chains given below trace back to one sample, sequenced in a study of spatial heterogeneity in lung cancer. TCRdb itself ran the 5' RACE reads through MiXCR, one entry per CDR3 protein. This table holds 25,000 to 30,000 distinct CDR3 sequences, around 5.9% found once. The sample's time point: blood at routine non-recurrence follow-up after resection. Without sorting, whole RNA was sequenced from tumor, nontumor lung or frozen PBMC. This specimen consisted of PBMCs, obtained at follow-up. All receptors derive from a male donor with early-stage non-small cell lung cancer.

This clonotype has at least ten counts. CDR3 bases: TGTGCCAGCAGCTCGGGCCCGCGGGGAAACACAGATACGCAGTATTTT. Its protein is CASSSGPRGNTDTQYF. The V and J genes are TRBV7-2 and TRBJ2-3, with D perhaps matching TRBD2 (6 bases). Germline values: CDR1 SGHTA, CDR2 FQGNSA. CDR3 length: 16 residues. V lost 4 bases to trimming and J lost 2 bases, with 16 bases between them.

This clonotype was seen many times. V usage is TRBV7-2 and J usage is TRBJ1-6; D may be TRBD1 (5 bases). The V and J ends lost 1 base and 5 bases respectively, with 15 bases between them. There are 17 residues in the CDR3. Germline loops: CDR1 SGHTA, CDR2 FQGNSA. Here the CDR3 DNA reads TGTGCCAGCAGCTTAGGGGGCCCGGGGCGTGATAATTCACCCCTCCACTTT. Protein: CASSLGGPGRDNSPLHF.

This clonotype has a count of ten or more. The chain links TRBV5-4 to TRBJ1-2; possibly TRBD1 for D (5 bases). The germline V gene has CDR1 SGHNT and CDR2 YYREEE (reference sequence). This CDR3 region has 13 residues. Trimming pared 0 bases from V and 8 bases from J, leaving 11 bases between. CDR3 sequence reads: CASSLVDRSGYTF. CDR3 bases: TGTGCCAGCAGCTTGGTAGACAGATCGGGCTACACCTTC.

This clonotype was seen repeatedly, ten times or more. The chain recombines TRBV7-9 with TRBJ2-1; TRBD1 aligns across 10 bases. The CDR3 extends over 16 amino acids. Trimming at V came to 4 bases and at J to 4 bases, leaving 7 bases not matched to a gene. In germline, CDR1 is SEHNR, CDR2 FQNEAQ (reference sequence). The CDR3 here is CASSSEGTGVYNEQFF. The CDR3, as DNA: TGTGCCAGCAGCTCCGAGGGGACAGGGGTTTACAATGAGCAGTTCTTC. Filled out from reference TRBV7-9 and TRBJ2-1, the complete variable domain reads DTGVSQNPRHKITKRGQNVTFRCDPISEHNRLYWYRQTLGQGPEFLTYFQNEAQLEKSRLLSDRFSAERPKGSFSTLEIQRTEQGDSAMYLCASSSEGTGVYNEQFFGPGTRLTVL.

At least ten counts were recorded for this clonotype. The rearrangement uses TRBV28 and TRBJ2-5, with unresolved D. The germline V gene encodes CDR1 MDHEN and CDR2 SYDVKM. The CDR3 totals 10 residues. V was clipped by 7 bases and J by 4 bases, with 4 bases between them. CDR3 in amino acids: CASKGETQYF. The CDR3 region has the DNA TGTGCCAGCAAAGGAGAGACCCAGTACTTC.

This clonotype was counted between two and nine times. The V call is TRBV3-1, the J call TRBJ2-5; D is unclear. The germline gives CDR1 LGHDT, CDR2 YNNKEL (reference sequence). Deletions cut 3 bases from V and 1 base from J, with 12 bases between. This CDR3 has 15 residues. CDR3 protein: CASSQRYPFQETQYF. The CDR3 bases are TGTGCCAGCAGCCAGAGATACCCGTTCCAAGAGACCCAGTACTTC.

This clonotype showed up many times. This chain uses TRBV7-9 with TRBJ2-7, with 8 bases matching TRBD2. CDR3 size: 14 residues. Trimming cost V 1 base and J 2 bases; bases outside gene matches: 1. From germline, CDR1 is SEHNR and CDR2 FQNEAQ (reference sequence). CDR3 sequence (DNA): TGTGCCAGCAGCTTAGAAGCGGGAGCCTACGAGCAGTACGTC. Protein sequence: CASSLEAGAYEQYV.

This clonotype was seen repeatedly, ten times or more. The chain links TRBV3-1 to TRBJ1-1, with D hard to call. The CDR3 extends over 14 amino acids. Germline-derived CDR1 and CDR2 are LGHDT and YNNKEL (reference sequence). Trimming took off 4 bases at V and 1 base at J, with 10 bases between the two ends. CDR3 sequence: CASSPAVRNTEAFF. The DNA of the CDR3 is TGTGCCAGCAGCCCGGCGGTAAGGAACACTGAAGCTTTCTTT.

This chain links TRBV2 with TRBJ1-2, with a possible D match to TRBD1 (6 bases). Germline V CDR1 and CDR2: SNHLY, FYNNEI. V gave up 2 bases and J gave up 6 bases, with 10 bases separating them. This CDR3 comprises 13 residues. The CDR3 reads CASSENRVNGYTF. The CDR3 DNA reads TGTGCCAGCAGTGAAAACAGGGTTAATGGCTACACCTTC.

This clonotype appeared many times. This CDR3 is CASSPAGFSYEQYF. The CDR3 bases are TGTGCCAGCAGCCCCGCAGGGTTTTCCTACGAGCAGTACTTC. The chain is built from TRBV7-9 and TRBJ2-7; perhaps TRBD1 as D (5 bases). This CDR3 spans 14 amino acids. The V and J ends lost 5 bases and 1 base respectively, with 12 bases between them. Germline CDR1 and CDR2: SEHNR and FQNEAQ (reference sequence). The whole variable domain, filled in from reference TRBV7-9 and TRBJ2-7, reads DTGVSQNPRHKITKRGQNVTFRCDPISEHNRLYWYRQTLGQGPEFLTYFQNEAQLEKSRLLSDRFSAERPKGSFSTLEIQRTEQGDSAMYLCASSPAGFSYEQYFGPGTRLTVT.

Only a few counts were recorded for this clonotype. The CDR3 is CASSLAGGGYTF. CDR3 DNA sequence: TGTGCCAGCAGTTTAGCAGGAGGAGGCTACACCTTC. The chain couples TRBV12-3 or TRBV12-4 to TRBJ1-2, with D uncertain. With 0 bases removed from V and 8 bases from J, the gap between germline ends came to 7 bases. The CDR3 runs to 12 residues.

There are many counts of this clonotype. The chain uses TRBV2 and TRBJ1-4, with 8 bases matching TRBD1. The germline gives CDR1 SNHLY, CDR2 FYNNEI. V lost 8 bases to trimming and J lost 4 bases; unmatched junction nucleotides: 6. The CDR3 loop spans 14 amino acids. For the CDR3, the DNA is TGTGCCAGCCTAGGGACAGGATTTAATGAAAAACTGTTTTTT. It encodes CASLGTGFNEKLFF. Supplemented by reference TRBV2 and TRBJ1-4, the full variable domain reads EPEVTQTPSHQVTQMGQEVILRCVPISNHLYFYWYRQILGQKVEFLVSFYNNEISEKSEIFDDQFSVERPDGSNFTLKIRSTKLEDSAMYFCASLGTGFNEKLFFGSGTQLSVL.

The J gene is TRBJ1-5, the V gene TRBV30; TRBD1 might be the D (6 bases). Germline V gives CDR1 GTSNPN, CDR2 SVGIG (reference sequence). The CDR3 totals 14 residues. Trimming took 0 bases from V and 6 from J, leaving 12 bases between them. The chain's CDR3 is CAWSVLQGGQPQHF. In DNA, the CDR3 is TGTGCCTGGAGTGTACTACAGGGAGGTCAGCCCCAGCATTTT. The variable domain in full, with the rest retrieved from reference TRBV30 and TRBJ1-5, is SQTIHQWPATLVQPVGSPLSLECTVEGTSNPNLYWYRQAAGRGLQLLFYSVGIGQISSEVPQNLSASRPQDRQFILSSKKLLLSDSGFYLCAWSVLQGGQPQHFGDGTRLSIL.

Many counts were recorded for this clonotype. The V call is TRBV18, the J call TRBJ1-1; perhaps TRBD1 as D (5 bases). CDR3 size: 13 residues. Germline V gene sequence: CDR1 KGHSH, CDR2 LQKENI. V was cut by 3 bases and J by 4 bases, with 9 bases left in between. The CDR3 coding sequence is TGTGCCAGCTCACCGGCGGGGGGCACTGAAGCTTTCTTT. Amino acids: CASSPAGGTEAFF. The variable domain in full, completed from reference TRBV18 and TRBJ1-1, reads NAGVMQNPRHLVRRRGQEARLRCSPMKGHSHVYWYRQLPEEGLKFMVYLQKENIIDESGMPKERFSAEFPKEGPSILRIQQVVRGDSAAYFCASSPAGGTEAFFGQGTRLTVV.

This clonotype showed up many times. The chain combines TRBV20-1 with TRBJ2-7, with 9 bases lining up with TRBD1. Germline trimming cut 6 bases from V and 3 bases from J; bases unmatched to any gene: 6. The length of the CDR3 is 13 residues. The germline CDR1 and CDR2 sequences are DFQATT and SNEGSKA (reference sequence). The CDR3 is CSAPPGQGYEQYF. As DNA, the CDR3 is TGCAGTGCGCCTCCGGGACAGGGCTACGAGCAGTACTTC.

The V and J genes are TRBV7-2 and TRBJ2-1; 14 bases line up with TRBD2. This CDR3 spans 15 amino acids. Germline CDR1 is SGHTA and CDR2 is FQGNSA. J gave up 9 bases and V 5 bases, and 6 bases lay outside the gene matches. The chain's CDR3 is CASSTWGLAGVEQFF. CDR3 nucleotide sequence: TGTGCCAGCAGCACCTGGGGACTAGCGGGAGTTGAGCAGTTCTTC.

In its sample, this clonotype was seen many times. The CDR3 region has the DNA TGTGCCAGCAGCCGGGACAGGGGTAATTCACCCCTCCACTTT. Translating gives CASSRDRGNSPLHF. The chain is built from TRBV7-2 and TRBJ1-6; TRBD1 matches 10 bases. Trimming took 5 bases from V and 6 from J; bases not matched to a gene: 1. The CDR3 extends over 14 amino acids. The germline V gene has CDR1 SGHTA and CDR2 FQGNSA.